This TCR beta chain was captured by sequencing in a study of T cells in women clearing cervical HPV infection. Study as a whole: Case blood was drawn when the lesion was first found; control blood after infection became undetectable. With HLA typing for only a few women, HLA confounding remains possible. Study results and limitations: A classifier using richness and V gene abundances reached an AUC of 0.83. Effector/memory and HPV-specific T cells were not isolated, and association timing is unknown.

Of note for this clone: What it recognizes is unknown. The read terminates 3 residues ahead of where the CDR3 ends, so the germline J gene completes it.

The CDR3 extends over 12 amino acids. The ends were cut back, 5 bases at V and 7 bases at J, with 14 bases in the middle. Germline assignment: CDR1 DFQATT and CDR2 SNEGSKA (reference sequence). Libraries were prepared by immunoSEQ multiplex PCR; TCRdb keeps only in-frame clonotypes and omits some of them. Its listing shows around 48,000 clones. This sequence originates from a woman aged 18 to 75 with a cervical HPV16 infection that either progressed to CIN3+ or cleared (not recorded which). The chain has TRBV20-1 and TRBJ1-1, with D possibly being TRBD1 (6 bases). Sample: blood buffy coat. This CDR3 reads CSAHRTAGEAFF. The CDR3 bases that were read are TGCAGTGCTCACCGGACAGCAGGTGAA.